Described below is a single T cell receptor (beta chain) sequence and its context. TCRdb re-called the 5' RACE reads and catalogs CDR3 proteins one per entry, DNA excluded. The sample table sets out over 200,000 distinct CDR3 sequences. The data were obtained in a study of monozygotic twins with inflammatory bowel disease. Germline CDR1 LGHDT, CDR2 YNNKEL (reference sequence). This CDR3 comprises 14 residues. The sequenced sample was blood. The clonotype originates from a human donor with ulcerative colitis or Crohn's disease, or a healthy co-twin of an affected twin (not recorded which). The V gene is TRBV3-1, the J gene TRBJ2-7. Here the CDR3 reads CASSPFSVAYEQYF.